This record concerns one T cell receptor beta chain sequence. The antigen is not known. This sample is drawn from a study of shared clonotypes between healthy human individuals. Study background: CD8 memory received one plate per donor, CD8 naive two, CD4 memory three and CD4 naive three. Regarding the study as a whole: Naive subsets, compared against memory subsets, generally had larger estimated richness values. With a handful of donors compared, about 5.2% of naive CD4 clonotypes were shared.

Sorted-subset replicate PCRs used 150 to 200 ng of genomic DNA. This amount corresponded to about 30,000 T cell genomes. Sequencing was performed with immunoSEQ multiplex PCR; in TCRdb, only in-frame clones are kept and a portion is missing. The sample lists 650,000 to 700,000 clones; 90% were seen once. From germline, CDR1 is LGHNA and CDR2 YSLEER. The CDR3 sequence is 15 residues long. With 4 bases removed from V and 5 bases from J, the gap between germline ends came to 12 bases. The clonotype originates from a young man in good health. Some clones in this sample may be carry-over from other donors' samples. Sequenced material: memory CD8+ T cells from PBMCs. Subset described: CD45RO+ cells pooled with CCR7-negative TemRA cells. The rearrangement links TRBV4-3 to TRBJ1-6; D is possibly TRBD1 (6 bases). CDR3 amino acids: CASSLRDTNNSPLHF. The CDR3 nucleotides are TGCGCCAGCAGCCTCCGGGACACTAATAATTCACCCCTCCACTTT.